This passage covers 16 T cell receptor beta chains from one sample sequenced in a study of T cells in Graves' hyperthyroidism and ophthalmopathy. Amplification targeted TCR beta CDR3 regions from RNA transcripts. RT-PCR in the first round (using the HTBI primer set) targeted the TCR CDR3. Each CDR3 protein is one row after TCRdb ran MiXCR on the multiplex PCR reads. This table has 370,000 or so distinct CDR3 sequences, approximately 14% appearing once. The source material was blood. These receptors all come from a woman between 18 and 29 years old with Graves' hyperthyroidism that later progressed to Graves' ophthalmopathy.

This clonotype has at least ten counts. J is TRBJ1-1 and V is TRBV7-2; D gene ambiguous. Per germline, CDR1 SGHTA and CDR2 FQGNSA. The CDR3 runs 15 residues. Trimming took 5 bases from V and 3 from J, leaving 16 bases between them. The CDR3 loop is CASSGWTDGDTEAFF. Written as DNA, the CDR3 is TGTGCCAGCAGCGGATGGACCGACGGCGACACTGAAGCTTTCTTT.

CDR3 residues: CASFSARGYTEAFF. In DNA, the CDR3 is TGTGCCAGCTTCTCCGCGCGGGGGTACACTGAAGCTTTCTTT. The chain links TRBV6-1 to TRBJ1-1; TRBD1 is a possible D gene (5 bases). The V end was cut by 8 bases, the J end by 3 bases, with 16 bases between. The CDR3 covers 14 residues. CDR1 is MNHNS, CDR2 SASEGT, per germline.

This clonotype has ten or more counts. The rearrangement joins TRBV20-1 to TRBJ2-7; D is unclear. V was trimmed by 7 bases and J by 4 bases, leaving 11 bases between them. The CDR3 consists of 11 residues. Germline V gene lookup returns CDR1 DFQATT and CDR2 SNEGSKA (reference sequence). CDR3 bases: TGCAGTGTTGAAGCCGGTTACGAGCAGTACTTC. This sequence encodes CSVEAGYEQYF.

The V and J genes are TRBV15 and TRBJ1-3, with unresolved D. Germline CDR1 LNHNV, CDR2 YYDKDF (reference sequence). V shed 9 bases and J shed 0 bases, with 6 bases lying between them. The CDR3 totals 12 residues. CDR3 sequence: CATRGSGNTIYF. CDR3 bases: TGTGCCACGCGGGGCTCTGGAAACACCATATATTTT.

This clonotype was observed a handful of times. The rearrangement uses TRBV7-9 and TRBJ1-1; unclear D gene. Germline V gene data show CDR1 as SEHNR and CDR2 as FQNEAQ (reference sequence). The CDR3 extends over 16 amino acids. V was cut by 5 bases and J by 1 base, with 17 bases left in between. The DNA of the CDR3 is TGTGCCAGCAGCCCCCCTTGGAGGGTGCGGAACACTGAAGCTTTCTTT. Translating gives CASSPPWRVRNTEAFF. Looking up the rest from reference TRBV7-9 and TRBJ1-1 gives the full variable domain: DTGVSQNPRHKITKRGQNVTFRCDPISEHNRLYWYRQTLGQGPEFLTYFQNEAQLEKSRLLSDRFSAERPKGSFSTLEIQRTEQGDSAMYLCASSPPWRVRNTEAFFGQGTRLTVV.

This clonotype was counted between two and nine times. The chain joins TRBV19 to TRBJ2-1; 14 nucleotides match TRBD2. CDR3 length: 19 amino acids. The V gene's germline CDR1 is LNHDA and CDR2 SQIVND (reference sequence). V lost 1 base to trimming and J lost 7 bases; unmatched junction nucleotides: 12. CDR3 bases: TGTGCCAGTAGTATAGTAGGGGGGGGACTAGCGGGAGCAGTGAATGAGCAGTTCTTC. Its protein product is CASSIVGGGLAGAVNEQFF.

This clonotype was observed many times. V and J are TRBV6-5 and TRBJ1-5; D not resolved. The CDR3 sequence is 15 residues long. Germline V CDR1 and CDR2: MNHEY, SVGAGI. V lost 2 bases, J lost 4 bases, and 12 bases lay in between. The CDR3 nucleotides are TGTGCCAGCAGTTACGGCGGTTCCCCTAATCAGCCCCAGCATTTT. Residues: CASSYGGSPNQPQHF.

This clonotype was detected ten times or more. The chain carries TRBV20-1 and TRBJ1-4; D not certain. The germline V gene has CDR1 DFQATT and CDR2 SNEGSKA (reference sequence). Trimming took 0 bases from V and 3 from J, leaving 5 bases between them. The CDR3 is 13 amino acids. The CDR3 sequence is CSARDSPNEKLFF. In nucleotides, the CDR3 is TGCAGTGCTAGAGACAGTCCTAATGAAAAACTGTTTTTT.

This clonotype was seen ten or more times. The gene calls are TRBV29-1 and TRBJ1-1; D remains ambiguous. Germline assignment: CDR1 SQVTM and CDR2 ANQGSEA. CDR3 length: 12 amino acids. The V and J ends lost 6 bases and 1 base respectively, with 9 bases between them. CDR3 in DNA: TGCAGCGTCATCCCCCAGAACACTGAAGCTTTCTTT. Translation gives CSVIPQNTEAFF.

At least ten counts were recorded for this clonotype. The chain links TRBV2 to TRBJ1-2; 9 positions match TRBD1. V lost 8 bases and J lost 6; bases outside the gene matches: 7. Germline V gene lookup returns CDR1 SNHLY and CDR2 FYNNEI. The length of the CDR3 is 13 residues. DNA for the CDR3: TGTGCCAGCCTACAGGGGGCGCGGGATGGCTACACCTTC. This sequence encodes CASLQGARDGYTF. The whole variable domain, remainder taken from reference TRBV2 and TRBJ1-2, is EPEVTQTPSHQVTQMGQEVILRCVPISNHLYFYWYRQILGQKVEFLVSFYNNEISEKSEIFDDQFSVERPDGSNFTLKIRSTKLEDSAMYFCASLQGARDGYTFGSGTRLTVV.

With respect to this clonotype: This may stem from a read error, because a much larger clone lies one nucleotide away. The chain recombines TRBV6-2 or TRBV6-3 with TRBJ1-2; D not certain. V was shortened by 4 bases and J by 4 bases, with 13 bases between the two germline ends. CDR1 is MNHEY and CDR2 is SVGEGT in the germline V gene. The CDR3 has 14 residues. The CDR3 bases are TGTGCCAGCAGTTTCTCACAGCTCACCTATGGCTACACCTTC. Its protein product is CASSFSQLTYGYTF.

This clonotype showed up just a few times. A much larger clone lies one base from this, so it may be a read error. The chain employs TRBV20-1 and TRBJ2-7, with 7 positions matching TRBD2. From germline, CDR1 is DFQATT and CDR2 SNEGSKA (reference sequence). The CDR3 sequence is 15 residues long. The J segment lost 7 bases and the V segment lost 1 base, leaving 13 bases of the junction unmatched. This chain's CDR3 is CSARVRSSGGSEQYF. For the CDR3, the DNA is TGCAGTGCTAGAGTTCGGTCTAGCGGAGGGAGTGAGCAGTACTTC.

The chain is built from TRBV16 and TRBJ2-3, with 7 bases matching TRBD1. V lost 0 bases and J lost 1; bases outside the gene matches: 1. The germline CDR1 and CDR2 sequences are KGHSY and FQNENV. The CDR3 loop spans 15 amino acids. Written as DNA, the CDR3 is TGTGCCAGCAGCCAATCGGGGACAGGCACAGATACGCAGTATTTT. It encodes CASSQSGTGTDTQYF.

There are many counts of this clonotype. The rearrangement uses TRBV11-2 and TRBJ1-5; 9 bases are a match to TRBD1. CDR1 is SGHAT, CDR2 FQNNGV, per germline. V lost 5 bases, J lost 1 base, and 6 bases stayed unmatched. This CDR3 region has 16 residues. CDR3: CASSITGTGSNQPQHF. The CDR3 nucleotides are TGTGCCAGCAGCATAACCGGGACAGGGAGCAATCAGCCCCAGCATTTT.

This clonotype was counted at least ten times. The chain recombines TRBV18 with TRBJ2-1; 8 positions agree with TRBD2. The germline gives CDR1 KGHSH, CDR2 LQKENI. This CDR3 comprises 15 residues. The ends lost 3 bases at V and 5 bases at J; junction bases unmatched: 6. In DNA, the CDR3 is TGTGCCAGCTCACCGAGCGGGAGCGCCAACAATGAGCAGTTCTTC. Residues: CASSPSGSANNEQFF.

The chain is built from TRBV5-1 and TRBJ2-7; D not resolved. V was shortened by 4 bases and J by 5 bases, with 13 bases between the two germline ends. Germline CDR1 SGHRS, CDR2 YFSETQ. This CDR3 region has 13 residues. In DNA form, the CDR3 reads TGCGCCAGCAGCCCTAGTTGGGCAGACGAGCAGTACTTC. Residues: CASSPSWADEQYF.